This T cell receptor beta chain was profiled in a study of OX40 agonist ivuxolimab in advanced cancers. Study background: Ivuxolimab was delivered to patients intravenously every 2 weeks at doses spanning 0.01 to 10 mg/kg.

Generated by immunoSEQ multiplex PCR, the TCRdb table keeps only in-frame clones and is missing some. The sample lists under 200,000 clones, around 94% seen once, with 0.31% in the top ten. The ends were cut back, 4 bases at V and 0 bases at J, with 9 bases in the middle. The CDR3 runs 15 residues. From germline, CDR1 is LNHDA and CDR2 SQIVND (reference sequence). The chain employs TRBV19 and TRBJ1-4; D remains unclear. The sequencing here drew on CD4+ or CD8+ T cells sorted from blood, taken in a trial of the OX40 agonist ivuxolimab. The source of this sequence is an adult with an advanced solid tumor such as melanoma, head and neck, liver or kidney cancer. The CDR3 DNA reads TGTGCCAGTAGTACCCTCACCTCAACTAATGAAAAACTGTTTTTT. Translating it yields CASSTLTSTNEKLFF.